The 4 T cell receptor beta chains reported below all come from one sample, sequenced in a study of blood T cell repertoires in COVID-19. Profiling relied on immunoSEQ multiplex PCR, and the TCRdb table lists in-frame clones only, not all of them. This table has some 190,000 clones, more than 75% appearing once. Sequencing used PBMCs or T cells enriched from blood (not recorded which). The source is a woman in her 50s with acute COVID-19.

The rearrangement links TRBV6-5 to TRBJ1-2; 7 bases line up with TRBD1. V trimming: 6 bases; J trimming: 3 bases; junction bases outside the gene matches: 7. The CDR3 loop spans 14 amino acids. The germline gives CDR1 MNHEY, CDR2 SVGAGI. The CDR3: CASRADRRHYGYTF. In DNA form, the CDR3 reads TGTGCCAGCAGAGCGGACAGGCGGCACTATGGCTACACCTTC.

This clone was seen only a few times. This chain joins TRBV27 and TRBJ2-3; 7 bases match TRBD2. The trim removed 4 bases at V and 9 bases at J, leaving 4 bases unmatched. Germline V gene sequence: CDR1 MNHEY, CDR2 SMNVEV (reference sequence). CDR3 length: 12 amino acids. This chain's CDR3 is CASSSDGRTQYF. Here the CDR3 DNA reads TGTGCCAGCAGTTCGGACGGGAGGACGCAGTATTTT.

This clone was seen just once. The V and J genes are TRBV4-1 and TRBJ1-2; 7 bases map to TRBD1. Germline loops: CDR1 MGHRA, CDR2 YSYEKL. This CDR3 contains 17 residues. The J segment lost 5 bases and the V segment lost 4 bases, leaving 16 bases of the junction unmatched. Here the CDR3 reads CASSLSQQGSLVYGYTF. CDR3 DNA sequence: TGCGCCAGCAGCCTGTCTCAACAGGGGAGCCTTGTTTATGGCTACACCTTC.

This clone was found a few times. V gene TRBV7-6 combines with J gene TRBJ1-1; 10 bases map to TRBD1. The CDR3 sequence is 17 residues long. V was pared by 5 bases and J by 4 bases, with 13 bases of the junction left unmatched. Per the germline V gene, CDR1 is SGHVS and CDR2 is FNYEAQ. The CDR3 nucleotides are TGTGCCAGCAGCCTAAAAGGGGCCGGGACAGGGGTCACTGAAGCTTTCTTT. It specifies CASSLKGAGTGVTEAFF.